Listed here are 23 T cell receptor beta chains from one sample, sequenced in a study of OX40 agonist ivuxolimab in advanced cancers. Sequencing used immunoSEQ multiplex PCR; TCRdb keeps in-frame clones, though not all of them. There are approximately 70,000 clones in the sample; roughly 85% occur only once, and about 7% lies in the top ten. The material was CD4+ or CD8+ T cells sorted from blood, obtained in a trial of the OX40 agonist ivuxolimab. The receptors stem from an adult with an advanced solid tumor such as melanoma, head and neck, liver or kidney cancer.

The chain has TRBV10-3 and TRBJ2-2; 15 nucleotides match TRBD2. This CDR3 spans 19 amino acids. V lost 4 bases, J lost 0 bases, and 6 bases stayed unmatched. Germline V gene sequence: CDR1 ENHRY, CDR2 SYGVKD. The CDR3 DNA follows: TGTGCCATCAGTGCGAGGGGACTAGCGGGAGGAGCGAACACCGGGGAGCTGTTTTTT. Translating it yields CAISARGLAGGANTGELFF.

The rearrangement joins TRBV29-1 to TRBJ2-1, with 12 bases identical to TRBD2. The V and J ends lost 4 bases and 6 bases, in that order; junction bases with no gene match: 10. CDR1 is SQVTM, CDR2 ANQGSEA, per germline. The CDR3 contains 16 residues. CDR3 sequence (DNA): TGCAGCGTTGGGGGATGGGAGACTAGCGGGAGCAATGAGCAGTTCTTC. Translation: CSVGGWETSGSNEQFF.

V usage is TRBV6-1 and J usage is TRBJ2-2; D is ambiguous. This CDR3 spans 12 amino acids. V was pared by 7 bases and J by 4 bases, with 7 bases between. Germline values: CDR1 MNHNS, CDR2 SASEGT. CDR3: CASIGPTGELFF. DNA of the CDR3: TGTGCCAGCATCGGACCCACCGGGGAGCTGTTTTTT.

CDR3 DNA sequence: TGTGCCAGCCAAGACCCTAATCAGCCCCAGCATTTT. It yields the protein CASQDPNQPQHF. The J gene is TRBJ1-5, the V gene TRBV6-1, with unresolved D. The V end lost 8 bases, the J end lost 4 bases, and 9 bases lay between the germline ends. Germline assignment: CDR1 MNHNS and CDR2 SASEGT. This CDR3 region has 12 residues.

CDR3: CASSLGDTLSYTF. CDR3 sequence (DNA): TGTGCCAGCAGCTTGGGGGACACCCTGAGCTACACCTTC. This chain joins TRBV7-9 and TRBJ1-2; maybe TRBD1 (6 bases). Trimming removed 3 bases from V and 9 bases from J, with 14 bases in between. Per the germline V gene, CDR1 is SEHNR and CDR2 is FQNEAQ (reference sequence). The CDR3 loop spans 13 amino acids.

The gene calls are TRBV27 and TRBJ2-7, with D possibly matching TRBD1 (5 bases). V was clipped by 4 bases and J by 7 bases, with 14 bases between them. Per the germline V gene, CDR1 is MNHEY and CDR2 is SMNVEV (reference sequence). The CDR3 has 13 amino acids. CDR3 residues: CASSSLMSGEQYV. Written as DNA, the CDR3 is TGTGCCAGCAGTTCTCTCATGTCAGGGGAGCAGTACGTC.

The gene calls are TRBV7-2 and TRBJ1-5, with D unresolved. V was pared by 1 base and J by 3 bases, with 10 bases between. Germline V gene data show CDR1 as SGHTA and CDR2 as FQGNSA. This CDR3 contains 15 residues. The CDR3 spells CASSLVGQVNQPQHF. DNA for the CDR3: TGTGCCAGCAGCTTAGTGGGTCAGGTCAATCAGCCCCAGCATTTT.

This rearrangement joins TRBV7-9 to TRBJ2-5, with 7 positions matching TRBD1. J lost 5 bases, V lost 5 bases, and 8 bases had no gene match. This CDR3 spans 14 amino acids. The germline gives CDR1 SEHNR, CDR2 FQNEAQ (reference sequence). In nucleotides, the CDR3 is TGTGCCAGCAGCCAGTCGACAGGGCGGGAGACCCAGTACTTC. Its translation: CASSQSTGRETQYF.

The chain joins TRBV28 to TRBJ2-7, with TRBD1 matching 8 bases. V trimming: 7 bases; J trimming: 3 bases; junction bases outside the gene matches: 8. Per germline, CDR1 MDHEN and CDR2 SYDVKM. CDR3 length: 14 residues. The DNA of the CDR3 is TGTGCCAGCACCAGGGGGCGTCCAGTCTACGAGCAGTACTTC. Translated, it gives CASTRGRPVYEQYF.

CDR3 sequence reads: CAWTSGSSGANVLTF. DNA for the CDR3: TGTGCCTGGACTAGCGGGAGTTCTGGGGCCAACGTCCTGACTTTC. This chain joins TRBV30 and TRBJ2-6, with TRBD2 identical over 10 bases. J lost 1 base, V lost 4 bases, and 1 base had no gene match. The CDR3 consists of 15 residues. The germline gives CDR1 GTSNPN, CDR2 SVGIG (reference sequence).

The chain couples TRBV7-9 to TRBJ1-4; D perhaps matches TRBD1 (6 bases). CDR3 size: 12 residues. Germline V gene sequence: CDR1 SEHNR, CDR2 FQNEAQ (reference sequence). Trimming pared 5 bases from V and 13 bases from J, leaving 14 bases between. The CDR3 DNA follows: TGTGCCAGCAGCCCCACGGGACACCGACTGTTTTTT. Encoded protein: CASSPTGHRLFF. The variable domain in full, completed from reference TRBV7-9 and TRBJ1-4, reads DTGVSQNPRHKITKRGQNVTFRCDPISEHNRLYWYRQTLGQGPEFLTYFQNEAQLEKSRLLSDRFSAERPKGSFSTLEIQRTEQGDSAMYLCASSPTGHRLFFGSGTQLSVL.

This chain uses TRBV7-9 with TRBJ2-2; TRBD1 agrees at 7 bases. The CDR3 consists of 13 residues. V lost 6 bases and J lost 6; bases outside the gene matches: 4. Looked up from germline, CDR1 is SEHNR and CDR2 is FQNEAQ (reference sequence). The CDR3 DNA sequence: TGTGCCAGCAGGATGACAGGGTCCGGGGAGCTGTTTTTT. Protein product: CASRMTGSGELFF.

The genes are TRBV7-9 and TRBJ1-6; no reliable D call. Germline V gives CDR1 SEHNR, CDR2 FQNEAQ (reference sequence). This CDR3 region has 11 residues. Between the trimmed V and J ends, which lost 5 bases and 13 bases, there was a span of 9 bases. CDR3 sequence reads: CASSPEAPLHF. CDR3 sequence (DNA): TGTGCCAGCAGCCCAGAAGCGCCCCTCCACTTT.

This clone was seen a handful of times. This chain connects TRBV27 to TRBJ2-3; D perhaps matches TRBD1 (7 bases). Germline assignment: CDR1 MNHEY and CDR2 SMNVEV (reference sequence). V dropped 8 bases and J dropped 4 bases, with 19 bases sitting between them. The CDR3 runs to 15 residues. Here the CDR3 DNA reads TGTGCCAGCGGGGAACGGAGGGGGCCACCAGATACGCAGTATTTT. Residues: CASGERRGPPDTQYF.

The chain links TRBV9 to TRBJ2-7; D is unclear. The V gene lost 0 bases and the J gene lost 9 bases, with 19 bases spanning the gap. This CDR3 comprises 15 residues. Germline CDR1 reads SGDLS; CDR2 reads YYNGEE. The CDR3 reads CASSVADPVRVGQYF. CDR3 nucleotide sequence: TGTGCCAGCAGCGTAGCCGACCCAGTACGGGTTGGGCAGTACTTC.

The rearrangement joins TRBV6-4 to TRBJ2-7; D is unresolved. V lost 9 bases to trimming and J lost 3 bases, with 9 bases between them. This CDR3 has 11 amino acids. CDR1 MRHNA and CDR2 SNTAGT come from the germline V gene. The CDR3 protein is CARRAGYEQYF. In nucleotides, the CDR3 is TGTGCCAGACGCGCAGGCTACGAGCAGTACTTC.

This sequence joins TRBV23-1 and TRBJ1-1; D call uncertain. TRBV23-1 is reported as an ORF; its role is uncertain. The CDR3 has 10 residues. V was pared by 11 bases and J by 4 bases, with 8 bases between. The CDR3 reads CAPRTTEAFF. Here the CDR3 DNA reads TGCGCCCCTAGAACCACTGAAGCTTTCTTT.

The V gene is TRBV5-1, the J gene TRBJ2-3; TRBD1 matches at 7 bases. CDR1 and CDR2 (germline): SGHRS, YFSETQ. The CDR3 runs 14 residues. With V trimmed by 3 bases and J by 5 bases, 6 bases remained unmatched. CDR3 in DNA: TGCGCCAGCAGCTCGACAGGGAGTGAAGATACGCAGTATTTT. Translating it yields CASSSTGSEDTQYF. The full variable domain, in which reference TRBV5-1 and TRBJ2-3 provide the parts outside the CDR3, is KAGVTQTPRYLIKTRGQQVTLSCSPISGHRSVSWYQQTPGQGLQFLFEYFSETQRNKGNFPGRFSGRQFSNSRSEMNVSTLELGDSALYLCASSSTGSEDTQYFGPGTRLTVL.

This sequence joins TRBV5-1 and TRBJ2-5; D unclear. The V end was cut by 0 bases, the J end by 2 bases, with 5 bases between. Germline-derived CDR1 and CDR2 are SGHRS and YFSETQ. This CDR3 is built from 13 residues. In DNA, the CDR3 is TGCGCCAGCAGCTTGGACAGTCAAGAGACCCAGTACTTC. It is translated as CASSLDSQETQYF.

The chain couples TRBV7-2 to TRBJ2-5, with D uncertain. V dropped 5 bases and J dropped 5 bases, with 18 bases sitting between them. The CDR3 has 15 amino acids. Germline V gene data show CDR1 as SGHTA and CDR2 as FQGNSA. The CDR3 region is CASSTSLVPRETQYF. The CDR3 DNA follows: TGTGCCAGCAGCACCAGCCTTGTACCGAGGGAGACCCAGTACTTC.

V is TRBV6-5 and J is TRBJ1-2, with D unresolved. The germline CDR1 and CDR2 sequences are MNHEY and SVGAGI. This CDR3 contains 12 residues. Trimming shortened V by 6 bases and J by 3 bases, and 8 bases separated the two germline ends. CDR3 coding DNA: TGTGCCAGCAGCTCAAGGGACTATGGCTACACCTTC. Its protein is CASSSRDYGYTF.

This rearrangement joins TRBV18 to TRBJ1-1; D is perhaps TRBD1 (5 bases). Germline lookup yields CDR1 KGHSH and CDR2 LQKENI. V lost 1 base, J lost 6 bases, and 21 bases lay in between. This CDR3 has 17 amino acids. The CDR3 nucleotides are TGTGCCAGCTCACCACGCCAGGCGCAGGGCTTTGGGGCTGAAGCTTTCTTT. Its translation is CASSPRQAQGFGAEAFF. Full variable domain (rest looked up from reference TRBV18 and TRBJ1-1): NAGVMQNPRHLVRRRGQEARLRCSPMKGHSHVYWYRQLPEEGLKFMVYLQKENIIDESGMPKERFSAEFPKEGPSILRIQQVVRGDSAAYFCASSPRQAQGFGAEAFFGQGTRLTVV.

The chain uses TRBV7-9 and TRBJ2-5; either TRBD1 or TRBD2 may supply D (7 bases each). Gene TRBJ2-7 matches the end of the DNA better, so the J call may be wrong. The CDR3 is 15 amino acids. The germline V gene has CDR1 SEHNR and CDR2 FQNEAQ (reference sequence). In nucleotides, the CDR3 is TGTGCCAGCAGCTTAGCGCGGGGGACAGTTCACGAGCAGTACTTC. Residues: CASSLARGTVHEQYF.